The 21 T cell receptor beta chains below all came from one sample that was sequenced in a study of graft-versus-host responses after intestinal transplantation. The method was immunoSEQ multiplex PCR; TCRdb's version includes in-frame clones alone and lacks a portion of them. Altogether about 90,000 clones are present, approximately 89% being singletons, with the ten largest covering 0.3% to 0.45%. No antigen is known for these receptors. The sequences come from unstimulated CD4+ T cells sorted from spleen or lymph node cells, collected before transplant. These TCRs come from a human donor who was the organ donor for an intestinal transplant.

The chain employs TRBV10-3 and TRBJ1-2; no clear D. Trimming shortened V by 2 bases and J by 5 bases, and 24 bases separated the two germline ends. This CDR3 spans 18 amino acids. Germline CDR1 and CDR2: ENHRY and SYGVKD. The DNA of the CDR3 is TGTGCCATCAGTGAGATGGGTCGGCCGAGGGAAAGTTGGTATGGCTACACCTTC. This translates into CAISEMGRPRESWYGYTF.

This CDR3 reads CAWSVRRDFRSTDTQYF. CDR3 nucleotide sequence: TGTGCCTGGAGTGTACGTCGGGACTTTCGGAGCACAGATACGCAGTATTTT. J is TRBJ2-3 and V is TRBV30; possible D gene TRBD2, 6 bases. V lost 0 bases to trimming and J lost 0 bases, with 16 bases between them. Germline V gene data show CDR1 as GTSNPN and CDR2 as SVGIG (reference sequence). This CDR3 region has 17 residues.

The chain links TRBV7-5 to TRBJ2-1; the tabulated D call, TRBD1, remains unverified against the DNA. TRBV7-5 is listed as a pseudogene. The CDR3 runs 17 residues. The CDR3: CARSLGSGTGSYNEQFF. DNA for the CDR3: TGTGCCAGAAGCTTAGGGTCGGGGACAGGCTCCTACAATGAGCAGTTCTTC.

This rearrangement joins TRBV6-6 to TRBJ2-4; tentative D call: TRBD1 (7 bases). Between the trimmed V and J ends, which lost 4 bases and 8 bases, there was a span of 15 bases. CDR1 is MNHNY and CDR2 is SVGAGI in the germline V gene (reference sequence). CDR3 length: 14 residues. The DNA for the CDR3 is TGTGCCAGCAGTTCAGGGGGGCCCGATGACATTCAGTACTTC. It is translated as CASSSGGPDDIQYF.

The rearrangement uses TRBV28 and TRBJ1-1; TRBD1 agrees at 10 bases. The CDR3 totals 13 residues. Per the germline V gene, CDR1 is MDHEN and CDR2 is SYDVKM. J lost 9 bases, V lost 3 bases, and 4 bases had no gene match. The CDR3 reads CASSFPGQGKAFF. The CDR3 coding sequence is TGTGCCAGCAGTTTCCCGGGACAGGGGAAAGCTTTCTTT.

The chain combines TRBV2 with TRBJ2-5; 7 bases agree with TRBD2. V lost 2 bases and J lost 3; bases outside the gene matches: 3. From germline, CDR1 is SNHLY and CDR2 FYNNEI. The CDR3 is made up of 14 amino acids. For the CDR3, the DNA is TGTGCCAGCAGTGAATCGGCGGGGGAAGAGACCCAGTACTTC. Translating gives CASSESAGEETQYF. Full variable domain (outside the CDR3, taken from reference TRBV2 and TRBJ2-5): EPEVTQTPSHQVTQMGQEVILRCVPISNHLYFYWYRQILGQKVEFLVSFYNNEISEKSEIFDDQFSVERPDGSNFTLKIRSTKLEDSAMYFCASSESAGEETQYFGPGTRLLVL.

The chain combines TRBV7-8 with TRBJ1-2, with 11 bases aligning to TRBD1. This CDR3 comprises 18 residues. Germline lookup yields CDR1 SGHVS and CDR2 FQNEAQ. V lost 4 bases, J lost 7 bases, and 17 bases stayed unmatched. In DNA, the CDR3 is TGTGCCAGCAGCTCGTATGGTCCGGGACAGGGGGACATAACTGGCTACACCTTC. The encoded protein is CASSSYGPGQGDITGYTF.

This sequence joins TRBV11-2 and TRBJ1-2; D remains unclear. Trimming pared 0 bases from V and 2 bases from J, leaving 4 bases between. This CDR3 spans 13 amino acids. Germline values: CDR1 SGHAT, CDR2 FQNNGV. The CDR3: CASSLDVNYGYTF. In DNA, the CDR3 is TGTGCCAGCAGCTTAGACGTCAACTATGGCTACACCTTC.

This sequence joins TRBV5-1 and TRBJ2-1; D is unresolved. Trimming left V 1 base short and J 0 bases short, with 8 bases between. Germline V gene sequence: CDR1 SGHRS, CDR2 YFSETQ. The CDR3 is made up of 15 amino acids. Here the CDR3 DNA reads TGCGCCAGCAGCTTGCCAGGAAGCTCCTACAATGAGCAGTTCTTC. Translation: CASSLPGSSYNEQFF.

The V call is TRBV10-3, the J call TRBJ2-1; 8 positions match TRBD1. In germline, CDR1 is ENHRY, CDR2 SYGVKD. The CDR3 extends over 15 amino acids. V lost 3 bases, J lost 6 bases, and 7 bases stayed unmatched. CDR3 in DNA: TGTGCCATCAGTGACGTCACAGGGGGTATCAATGAGCAGTTCTTC. Protein sequence: CAISDVTGGINEQFF.

The chain couples TRBV4-1 to TRBJ2-7, with 15 bases aligning to TRBD2. There are 18 residues in the CDR3. The ends lost 4 bases at V and 2 bases at J; junction bases unmatched: 9. In germline, CDR1 is MGHRA, CDR2 YSYEKL. The CDR3: CASSRLTGLAGGTYEQYF. For the CDR3, the DNA is TGCGCCAGCAGCCGTTTGACCGGACTAGCGGGGGGGACCTACGAGCAGTACTTC.

The rearrangement joins TRBV11-3 to TRBJ2-5; possible D gene TRBD1, 5 bases. The DNA end lines up better with TRBJ2-7; the J call may be wrong. Germline CDR1 and CDR2: SGHNT and YENEEA. This CDR3 contains 15 residues. CDR3 loop: CASSYVGDRTYEQYF. CDR3 DNA: TGTGCCAGCAGCTATGTAGGGGATCGGACCTACGAGCAGTACTTC.

The CDR3 DNA is TGTGCCAGCAGCACACCCAAACGGGTTCAGGGGGCGCCGGACGAGCAGTACTTC. This gives the protein CASSTPKRVQGAPDEQYF. The gene calls are TRBV5-6 and TRBJ2-7; 8 nucleotides agree with TRBD1. The junction had 20 bases not matched to a gene; V was cut back by 4 bases and J by 5 bases. Looked up from germline, CDR1 is SGHDT and CDR2 is YYEEEE. The CDR3 is made up of 18 amino acids.

This clone was seen only a few times. The chain links TRBV25-1 to TRBJ1-2; 8 bases map to TRBD1. The CDR3 extends over 14 amino acids. Germline CDR1 and CDR2: MGHDK and SYGVNS. V gave up 4 bases and J gave up 4 bases; unmatched junction bases: 5. CDR3 nucleotides: TGTGCCAGCAGTGGAACAGGGGGACCCTATGGCTACACCTTC. Protein product: CASSGTGGPYGYTF.

This clone was observed once. The chain uses TRBV7-8 and TRBJ1-5; 8 bases fit TRBD1. The V and J ends lost 5 bases and 6 bases, in that order; junction bases with no gene match: 6. The length of the CDR3 is 14 residues. Germline CDR1 reads SGHVS; CDR2 reads FQNEAQ. The CDR3 sequence is CASSPGQGGQPQHF. The DNA for the CDR3 is TGTGCCAGCAGCCCTGGACAGGGCGGTCAGCCCCAGCATTTT.

The chain employs TRBV6-1 and TRBJ2-1; D gene ambiguous. The CDR3 length is 14 residues. V gave up 6 bases and J gave up 2 bases, with 11 bases separating them. The germline CDR1 and CDR2 sequences are MNHNS and SASEGT. The CDR3 DNA follows: TGTGCCAGCAGCGGGTGGTACGCCTACAATGAGCAGTTCTTC. It encodes CASSGWYAYNEQFF.

J is TRBJ2-1 and V is TRBV27; possibly TRBD2 for D (5 bases). Looked up from germline, CDR1 is MNHEY and CDR2 is SMNVEV (reference sequence). V dropped 7 bases and J dropped 6 bases, with 19 bases sitting between them. This CDR3 is 15 amino acids long. The CDR3 bases are TGTGCCAGCAAAAGGTGGCGGGCCGCGGGCAATGAGCAGTTCTTC. This gives the protein CASKRWRAAGNEQFF.

The gene calls are TRBV30 and TRBJ2-1; 11 bases align to TRBD2. CDR1 and CDR2 (germline): GTSNPN, SVGIG (reference sequence). V was clipped by 0 bases and J by 8 bases; unmatched bases: 9. The CDR3 is 16 amino acids. The CDR3 sequence is CAWSVMGTSGSDEQFF. The CDR3, as DNA: TGTGCCTGGAGTGTAATGGGAACTAGCGGGAGCGATGAGCAGTTCTTC.

This chain links TRBV6-1 with TRBJ2-2; 9 nucleotides line up with TRBD1. Germline V lookup: CDR1 MNHNS, CDR2 SASEGT. Trimming cost V 3 bases and J 4 bases; bases outside gene matches: 9. The CDR3 contains 17 residues. DNA for the CDR3: TGTGCCAGCAGTGAGGTCAAACAGGGGGCTTTCACCGGGGAGCTGTTTTTT. This codes for CASSEVKQGAFTGELFF.

The rearrangement uses TRBV5-1 and TRBJ1-4, with D maybe TRBD1 (6 bases). Germline V gives CDR1 SGHRS, CDR2 YFSETQ. This CDR3 comprises 14 residues. With 7 bases removed from V and 13 bases from J, the gap between germline ends came to 23 bases. As DNA, the CDR3 is TGCGCCAGCTCAAGAGAGGGTGGACAGCCGGGACTGTTTTTT. Translating gives CASSREGGQPGLFF.

The chain has TRBV6-1 and TRBJ1-2; D possibly corresponds to TRBD1 (6 bases). Trimming removed 7 bases at V and 3 bases at J, with 18 bases between. The germline V gene has CDR1 MNHNS and CDR2 SASEGT. The CDR3 is 15 residues long. The CDR3 DNA is TGTGCCAGCATAAAAGGGGGTCTTTTGGACTATGGCTACACCTTC. Amino acid sequence: CASIKGGLLDYGYTF.